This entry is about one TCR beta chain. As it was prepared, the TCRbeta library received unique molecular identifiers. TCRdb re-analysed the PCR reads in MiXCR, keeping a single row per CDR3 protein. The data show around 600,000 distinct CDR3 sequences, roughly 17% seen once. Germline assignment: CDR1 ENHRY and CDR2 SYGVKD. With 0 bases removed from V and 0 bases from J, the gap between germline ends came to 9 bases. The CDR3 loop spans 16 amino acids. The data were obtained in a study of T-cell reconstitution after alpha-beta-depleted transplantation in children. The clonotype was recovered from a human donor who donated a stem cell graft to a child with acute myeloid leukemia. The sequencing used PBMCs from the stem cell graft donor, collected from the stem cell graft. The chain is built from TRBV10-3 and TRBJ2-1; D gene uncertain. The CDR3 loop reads CAISESTHSSYNEQFF. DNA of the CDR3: TGTGCCATCAGTGAGTCGACACATAGCTCCTACAATGAGCAGTTCTTC.